The 27 T cell receptor beta chains below all came from one sample that was sequenced in a study of CD8 T cells in ankylosing spondylitis. TCRdb independently ran MiXCR on the 5' RACE reads; one entry per CDR3 protein. The sample holds about 360,000 distinct CDR3 sequences; roughly 22% are singletons and the top ten take 13%. The sequencing sample was made of blood, either unsorted or a sorted T cell fraction (not recorded which). The receptors originated from a male donor with ankylosing spondylitis or in good health (not recorded which).

The V call is TRBV7-9, the J call TRBJ1-1; 10 bases fit TRBD1. The CDR3 is 14 amino acids. Trimming removed 8 bases from V and 4 bases from J; junction bases left unmatched: 7. The germline V gene has CDR1 SEHNR and CDR2 FQNEAQ (reference sequence). CDR3 loop: CASVRQGAFTEAFF. The CDR3 nucleotides read TGTGCCAGCGTGCGACAGGGGGCGTTCACTGAAGCTTTCTTT.

This clonotype was observed a few times. The genes are TRBV7-9 and TRBJ2-7; 8 nucleotides match TRBD1. This CDR3 has 14 residues. Germline loops: CDR1 SEHNR, CDR2 FQNEAQ (reference sequence). V shed 5 bases, J shed 5 bases, and the junction held 8 bases outside the gene matches. The CDR3 is CASSPKLQGDEQYF. For the CDR3, the DNA is TGTGCCAGCAGCCCGAAATTACAGGGGGACGAGCAGTACTTC.

This clonotype was observed a handful of times. This chain connects TRBV29-1 to TRBJ2-7; D possibly corresponds to TRBD2 (6 bases). With 4 bases removed from V and 0 bases from J, the gap between germline ends came to 10 bases. In germline, CDR1 is SQVTM, CDR2 ANQGSEA. The CDR3 spans 13 residues. The CDR3 reads CSVVGGFSYEQYF. The CDR3 nucleotides are TGCAGCGTTGTCGGGGGATTCTCCTACGAGCAGTACTTC.

This clonotype appeared a single time. This rearrangement joins TRBV9 to TRBJ2-2; 8 bases agree with TRBD1. This CDR3 comprises 14 residues. Looked up from germline, CDR1 is SGDLS and CDR2 is YYNGEE. Unmatched junction bases numbered 6, after V lost 9 bases and J lost 2 bases. CDR3 in DNA: TGTGCCACGCAGGGGGCGCGAAACACCGGGGAGCTGTTTTTT. Protein: CATQGARNTGELFF.

This clonotype was counted only a few times. The rearrangement joins TRBV12-3 or TRBV12-4 to TRBJ2-5; D call uncertain. Trimming took off 3 bases at V and 10 bases at J, with 9 bases between the two ends. The CDR3 is made up of 11 amino acids. The CDR3 region has the DNA TGTGCCAGCAGTTTGTCAGAGGTCCAGTACTTC. Amino acids: CASSLSEVQYF.

V usage is TRBV10-1 and J usage is TRBJ2-5; no clear D. The germline V gene encodes CDR1 WNHNN and CDR2 SYGVQD (reference sequence). The CDR3 sequence is 13 residues long. V was trimmed by 3 bases and J by 5 bases, leaving 10 bases between them. This CDR3 is CASSDTPGETQYF. The CDR3 bases are TGCGCCAGCAGTGACACGCCTGGGGAGACCCAGTACTTC.

The chain is built from TRBV5-5 and TRBJ2-7, with a tentative D call TRBD2 (6 bases). There are 17 residues in the CDR3. Between the trimmed V and J ends, which lost 4 bases and 0 bases, there was a span of 20 bases. Germline assignment: CDR1 SGHKS and CDR2 YYEKEE (reference sequence). CDR3: CASSLGLACLSSYEQYF. The CDR3 region has the DNA TGTGCCAGCAGCCTGGGGCTAGCGTGCTTGAGCTCCTACGAGCAGTACTTC. Variable domain in full (rest from reference TRBV5-5 and TRBJ2-7): DAGVTQSPTHLIKTRGQQVTLRCSPISGHKSVSWYQQVLGQGPQFIFQYYEKEERGRGNFPDRFSARQFPNYSSELNVNALLLGDSALYLCASSLGLACLSSYEQYFGPGTRLTVT.

This clonotype was observed a handful of times. The chain is built from TRBV12-3 or TRBV12-4 and TRBJ2-1, with TRBD1 as a possible D gene (6 bases). The CDR3 length is 14 residues. V lost 6 bases and J lost 7, with 16 bases in between. The CDR3 DNA follows: TGTGCCAGCAGCATACCGGGGACATGGAATGAGCAGTTCTTC. It encodes CASSIPGTWNEQFF.

This clonotype came up a few times. The V call is TRBV27, the J call TRBJ1-3; the D is unclear. Deletions cut 0 bases from V and 2 bases from J, with 8 bases between. This CDR3 has 15 amino acids. In germline, CDR1 is MNHEY, CDR2 SMNVEV (reference sequence). CDR3 amino acids: CASSLSGFPGNTIYF. The CDR3 bases are TGTGCCAGCAGTTTATCCGGGTTCCCTGGAAACACCATATATTTT.

The rearrangement joins TRBV19 to TRBJ2-7; the D gene is possibly TRBD1 (6 bases). The CDR3 spans 17 residues. Deletions cut 4 bases from V and 1 base from J, with 20 bases between. Germline V gene data show CDR1 as LNHDA and CDR2 as SQIVND (reference sequence). The CDR3 here is CASSTRQEPTSSYEQYF. CDR3 nucleotides: TGTGCCAGTAGTACGAGACAGGAACCCACCTCATCCTACGAGCAGTACTTC. Drawing the rest from reference TRBV19 and TRBJ2-7, the complete variable domain is DGGITQSPKYLFRKEGQNVTLSCEQNLNHDAMYWYRQDPGQGLRLIYYSQIVNDFQKGDIAEGYSVSREKKESFPLTVTSAQKNPTAFYLCASSTRQEPTSSYEQYFGPGTRLTVT.

The rearrangement uses TRBV11-2 and TRBJ2-3; D remains ambiguous. V was shortened by 3 bases and J by 4 bases, with 11 bases between the two germline ends. The CDR3 has 14 residues. From germline, CDR1 is SGHAT and CDR2 FQNNGV. The CDR3 loop reads CASSLVPGPDTQYF. In DNA form, the CDR3 reads TGTGCCAGCAGCTTGGTTCCGGGCCCAGATACGCAGTATTTT.

This clonotype was detected a few times. The chain has TRBV4-1 and TRBJ2-2; D ambiguous. Trimming stripped 1 base from V and 8 bases from J, with 8 bases between. CDR3 length equals 13 residues. Per the germline V gene, CDR1 is MGHRA and CDR2 is YSYEKL. CDR3 loop: CASSQVQSGELFF. For the CDR3, the DNA is TGCGCCAGCAGCCAAGTACAGTCGGGGGAGCTGTTTTTT.

The chain uses TRBV12-3 or TRBV12-4 and TRBJ2-5, with D unresolved. The CDR3 covers 15 residues. The V gene lost 10 bases and the J gene lost 2 bases, with 20 bases spanning the gap. The CDR3 sequence: CATSPILRPQETQYF. CDR3 sequence (DNA): TGTGCCACCTCCCCCATTTTACGGCCACAAGAGACCCAGTACTTC.

The chain links TRBV12-3 or TRBV12-4 to TRBJ1-5; D ambiguous. This CDR3 is built from 14 residues. The ends were cut back, 2 bases at V and 7 bases at J, with 12 bases in the middle. CDR3 sequence (DNA): TGTGCCAGCAGTTTACTTCCGGGATCGCAGCCCCAGCATTTT. This encodes CASSLLPGSQPQHF.

In its sample, this clonotype was seen a few times. The chain employs TRBV20-1 and TRBJ2-7; D is unresolved. CDR1 DFQATT and CDR2 SNEGSKA come from the germline V gene (reference sequence). V was clipped by 0 bases and J by 4 bases, with 16 bases between them. The CDR3 runs 15 residues. CDR3 in amino acids: CSARDFDKGGYEQYF. Written as DNA, the CDR3 is TGCAGTGCTAGAGATTTCGACAAGGGCGGTTACGAGCAGTACTTC.

This clonotype has only a few counts. The chain employs TRBV28 and TRBJ2-7, with a weak D call TRBD1 (6 bases). Trimming took off 3 bases at V and 0 bases at J, with 12 bases between the two ends. This CDR3 contains 15 residues. Germline-derived CDR1 and CDR2 are MDHEN and SYDVKM. CDR3 sequence reads: CASSFDLGASYEQYF. CDR3 DNA: TGTGCCAGCAGTTTTGATTTGGGGGCCTCCTACGAGCAGTACTTC.

This clonotype was counted a few times. The J gene is TRBJ2-4, the V gene TRBV5-6, with D possibly being TRBD2 (5 bases). The CDR3 runs to 16 residues. CDR1 SGHDT and CDR2 YYEEEE come from the germline V gene. The V end lost 3 bases, the J end lost 8 bases, and 21 bases lay between the germline ends. The CDR3 protein is CASSSLSGMRSDIQYF. DNA for the CDR3: TGTGCCAGCAGCTCCCTCTCGGGAATGCGAAGCGACATTCAGTACTTC.

This clonotype was seen only a few times. In DNA, the CDR3 is TGTGCCAGCAATCGGGACGGAACCACCGGGGAGCTGTTTTTT. This encodes CASNRDGTTGELFF. This chain uses TRBV12-3 or TRBV12-4 with TRBJ2-2; D possibly matches TRBD1 or TRBD2 (5 bases each). V was pared by 7 bases and J by 4 bases, with 13 bases between. The CDR3 runs to 14 residues.

This chain connects TRBV29-1 to TRBJ1-2; TRBD1 is a possible D gene (5 bases). Per germline, CDR1 SQVTM and CDR2 ANQGSEA. The CDR3 has 13 residues. The V and J ends lost 7 bases and 8 bases respectively, with 20 bases between them. This chain's CDR3 is CSAPREKGPGYTF. Here the CDR3 DNA reads TGCAGCGCCCCACGGGAGAAGGGGCCGGGCTACACCTTC.

The V call is TRBV12-3 or TRBV12-4, the J call TRBJ2-7; TRBD1 matches at 12 bases. This CDR3 is 15 amino acids long. The V gene end was trimmed by 6 bases and the J gene end by 5 bases; junction bases not matched to a gene: 8. Written as DNA, the CDR3 is TGTGCCAGCAGCCCTCCGGGACAGGGGGCCCACGAGCAGTACTTC. Encoded protein: CASSPPGQGAHEQYF.

This clonotype turned up a few times. The chain uses TRBV20-1 and TRBJ2-7, with unresolved D. This CDR3 region has 9 residues. Trimming took 2 bases from V and 4 from J, leaving 0 bases between them. Looked up from germline, CDR1 is DFQATT and CDR2 is SNEGSKA (reference sequence). The CDR3 DNA sequence: TGCAGTGCTAGATACGAGCAGTACTTC. Encoded protein: CSARYEQYF.

The chain uses TRBV28 and TRBJ2-7; a weak D match, TRBD2 (6 bases). V was trimmed by 3 bases and J by 13 bases, leaving 13 bases between them. The germline V gene encodes CDR1 MDHEN and CDR2 SYDVKM. This CDR3 spans 11 amino acids. CDR3 in DNA: TGTGCCAGCAGTTTCCGCGGACTACCTTACTTC. Encoded protein: CASSFRGLPYF.

This clonotype was picked up a small number of times. The genes are TRBV12-3 or TRBV12-4 and TRBJ2-1; D gene uncertain. Trimming took 3 bases from V and 4 from J, leaving 10 bases between them. This CDR3 is built from 14 residues. CDR3: CASSFRQDYNEQFF. CDR3 sequence (DNA): TGTGCCAGCAGTTTCCGTCAAGATTACAATGAGCAGTTCTTC.

This clonotype was found a few times. The chain carries TRBV7-9 and TRBJ2-7; either TRBD1 or TRBD2 may fit D (8 bases each). V was clipped by 5 bases and J by 7 bases, with 18 bases between them. The germline V gene has CDR1 SEHNR and CDR2 FQNEAQ (reference sequence). This CDR3 is built from 14 residues. CDR3 residues: CASSPWTGTREQYF. CDR3 in DNA: TGTGCCAGCAGCCCGTGGACAGGGACTAGGGAGCAGTACTTC.

This clonotype was counted between two and nine times. This chain links TRBV29-1 with TRBJ2-2; TRBD1 or TRBD2 may be the D gene (5 bases each). Germline CDR1 SQVTM, CDR2 ANQGSEA. The germline V and J ends were trimmed by 6 bases and 2 bases, with 7 bases remaining between them. The CDR3 contains 12 residues. The CDR3: CSVGDNTGELFF. CDR3 nucleotide sequence: TGCAGCGTGGGGGACAACACCGGGGAGCTGTTTTTT.

This clonotype was found a few times. This chain connects TRBV20-1 to TRBJ1-1, with D maybe TRBD1 (6 bases). Deletions cut 1 base from V and 4 bases from J, with 7 bases between. Germline loops: CDR1 DFQATT, CDR2 SNEGSKA (reference sequence). The length of the CDR3 is 12 residues. The CDR3 sequence: CSARGGGTEAFF. CDR3 in DNA: TGCAGTGCTAGAGGAGGGGGCACTGAAGCTTTCTTT.

The chain joins TRBV20-1 to TRBJ1-1; D gene unclear. The germline gives CDR1 DFQATT, CDR2 SNEGSKA (reference sequence). V shed 6 bases and J shed 1 base, with 12 bases lying between them. The CDR3 covers 13 residues. Written as DNA, the CDR3 is TGCAGTGCAGACCCTACGGGGAACACTGAAGCTTTCTTT. Translated: CSADPTGNTEAFF.